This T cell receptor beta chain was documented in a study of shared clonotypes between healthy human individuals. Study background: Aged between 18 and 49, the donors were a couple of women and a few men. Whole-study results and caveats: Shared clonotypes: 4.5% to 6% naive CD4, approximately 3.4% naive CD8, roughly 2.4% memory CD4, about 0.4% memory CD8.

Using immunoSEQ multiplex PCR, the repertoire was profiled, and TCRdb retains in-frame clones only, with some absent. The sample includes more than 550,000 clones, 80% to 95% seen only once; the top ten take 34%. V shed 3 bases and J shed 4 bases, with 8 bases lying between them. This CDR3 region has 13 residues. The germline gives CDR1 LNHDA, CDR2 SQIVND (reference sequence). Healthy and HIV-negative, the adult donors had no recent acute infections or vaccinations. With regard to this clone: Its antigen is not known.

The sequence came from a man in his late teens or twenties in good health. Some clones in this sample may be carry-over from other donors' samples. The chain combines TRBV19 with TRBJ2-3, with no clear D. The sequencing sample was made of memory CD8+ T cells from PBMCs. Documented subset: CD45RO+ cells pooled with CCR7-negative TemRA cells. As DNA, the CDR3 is TGTGCCAGTAGTATCGGGCCAGCAGATACGCAGTATTTT. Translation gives CASSIGPADTQYF.